Shown below are 18 T cell receptor beta chains from a single sample sequenced in a study of cytomegalovirus exposure and HLA in healthy donors. The PCR ran on 60 Vbeta and 13 Jbeta primers. Sequencing was performed with immunoSEQ multiplex PCR; in TCRdb, only in-frame clones are kept and a portion is missing. The sample has some 98,000 clones, roughly 76% seen once. Sequenced sample: PBMCs. The receptors were sampled from a man aged 40-55 years in good health and CMV-seronegative.

The chain combines TRBV11-2 with TRBJ1-4; weak D call: TRBD1 (5 bases). Trimming cost V 0 bases and J 7 bases, with 12 bases left between them. The CDR3 contains 15 residues. The V gene's germline CDR1 is SGHAT and CDR2 FQNNGV. The CDR3 nucleotides are TGTGCCAGCAGCTTAGAGTTTGGACACCGTGAAAAACTGTTTTTT. Amino acid sequence: CASSLEFGHREKLFF.

The V call is TRBV7-8, the J call TRBJ2-6; tentatively, D is TRBD1 (6 bases). Germline CDR1 SGHVS, CDR2 FQNEAQ. V lost 5 bases, J lost 2 bases, and 31 bases lay in between. CDR3 length: 22 residues. The CDR3 loop reads CASSLSVFGPDWRQAGANVLTF. In DNA form, the CDR3 reads TGTGCCAGCAGCCTATCCGTCTTCGGACCAGATTGGAGACAGGCTGGGGCCAACGTCCTGACTTTC.

The chain recombines TRBV27 with TRBJ1-6; TRBD1 aligns across 8 bases. The CDR3 contains 15 residues. V shed 5 bases and J 6 bases; nucleotides not matched to a gene: 6. The germline V gene encodes CDR1 MNHEY and CDR2 SMNVEV (reference sequence). The CDR3 region has the DNA TGTGCCAGCAGTCCCCCCAGGGGGCGTAATTCACCCCTCCACTTT. It encodes CASSPPRGRNSPLHF.

J is TRBJ1-6 and V is TRBV6-1, with D possibly matching TRBD1 (5 bases). V lost 0 bases and J lost 5, with 8 bases in between. The V gene's germline CDR1 is MNHNS and CDR2 SASEGT. This CDR3 has 15 residues. CDR3: CASSEAATDNSPLHF. The CDR3, as DNA: TGTGCCAGCAGTGAAGCCGCGACAGATAATTCACCCCTCCACTTT.

This sequence joins TRBV7-7 and TRBJ2-5, with 7 bases fitting TRBD1. The CDR3 is made up of 15 amino acids. The trim removed 1 base at V and 5 bases at J, leaving 7 bases unmatched. Germline lookup yields CDR1 SSHAT and CDR2 FNYEAQ (reference sequence). The CDR3 coding sequence is TGTGCCAGCAGCTTAGGGTCGACGGGACAGGAGACCCAGTACTTC. Translating gives CASSLGSTGQETQYF.

The rearrangement joins TRBV5-1 to TRBJ1-3, with D possibly being TRBD1 (5 bases). V was shortened by 4 bases and J by 2 bases, with 16 bases between the two germline ends. This CDR3 region has 16 residues. In germline, CDR1 is SGHRS, CDR2 YFSETQ. This CDR3 is CASSRRDPGAGNTIYF. In DNA form, the CDR3 reads TGCGCCAGCAGCAGGAGGGACCCTGGGGCTGGAAACACCATATATTTT.

The chain couples TRBV5-6 to TRBJ1-4; D uncertain. The CDR3 sequence is 13 residues long. Germline V lookup: CDR1 SGHDT, CDR2 YYEEEE. V was cut by 5 bases and J by 7 bases, with 12 bases left in between. The CDR3 reads CASRPTGIEKLFF. CDR3 coding DNA: TGTGCCAGCAGACCTACGGGGATTGAAAAACTGTTTTTT.

The rearrangement links TRBV13 to TRBJ1-1, with 7 bases that match TRBD1. Germline CDR1 PRHDT, CDR2 FYEKMQ (reference sequence). Losses at the gene ends were 5 bases for V and 11 bases for J; bases not matched to a gene: 8. The CDR3 runs 12 residues. The DNA of the CDR3 is TGTGCCAGCAGCCTGCAGACAGGGATGGCTTTCTTT. Its translation: CASSLQTGMAFF.

The chain is built from TRBV7-9 and TRBJ2-1; D remains ambiguous. The CDR3 runs 17 residues. Trimming stripped 3 bases from V and 5 bases from J, with 20 bases between. Germline-derived CDR1 and CDR2 are SEHNR and FQNEAQ (reference sequence). CDR3 loop: CASSLREKVRQDNEQFF. Written as DNA, the CDR3 is TGTGCCAGCAGCTTGAGAGAAAAGGTCAGGCAAGACAATGAGCAGTTCTTC.

This chain uses TRBV4-3 with TRBJ2-1, with D possibly TRBD1 on 5 matching bases. V was shortened by 2 bases and J by 3 bases, with 11 bases between the two germline ends. CDR1 LGHNA and CDR2 YSLEER come from the germline V gene. This CDR3 spans 15 amino acids. The CDR3 sequence is CASSQRDRSYNEQFF. The CDR3 DNA is TGCGCCAGCAGCCAACGTGACAGAAGCTACAATGAGCAGTTCTTC.

V is TRBV4-1 and J is TRBJ2-5, with D perhaps TRBD2 (5 bases). Germline CDR1 reads MGHRA; CDR2 reads YSYEKL. Trimming removed 1 base at V and 2 bases at J, with 11 bases between. There are 15 residues in the CDR3. The CDR3 reads CASSQAHPGQETQYF. The CDR3 DNA follows: TGCGCCAGCAGCCAAGCCCACCCGGGACAAGAGACCCAGTACTTC.

This clone came up once. The chain uses TRBV25-1 and TRBJ2-5, with D maybe TRBD1 (5 bases). Germline-derived CDR1 and CDR2 are MGHDK and SYGVNS. V dropped 1 base and J dropped 4 bases, with 10 bases sitting between them. The CDR3 runs 14 residues. CDR3 DNA sequence: TGTGCCAGCAGTGAATGGTCAGGGTTAGAGACCCAGTACTTC. Protein sequence: CASSEWSGLETQYF.

This clone showed up just a few times. This chain uses TRBV7-8 with TRBJ2-3, with 8 nucleotides matching TRBD2. This CDR3 contains 17 residues. The V gene end was trimmed by 1 base and the J gene end by 4 bases; junction bases not matched to a gene: 10. Germline-derived CDR1 and CDR2 are SGHVS and FQNEAQ. CDR3: CASSLETGTRFADTQYF. The CDR3 region has the DNA TGTGCCAGCAGCTTAGAAACCGGGACTAGGTTCGCAGATACGCAGTATTTT.

The chain links TRBV15 to TRBJ1-4; 7 bases fit TRBD1. The CDR3 totals 15 residues. J gave up 7 bases and V 4 bases, and 9 bases lay outside the gene matches. Germline lookup yields CDR1 LNHNV and CDR2 YYDKDF (reference sequence). The CDR3 bases are TGTGCCACCAGCACACTACAGGGGATTGGTGAAAAACTGTTTTTT. Translated, it gives CATSTLQGIGEKLFF.

J is TRBJ2-1 and V is TRBV5-8, with 7 nucleotides matching TRBD2. V was pared by 4 bases and J by 8 bases, with 9 bases of the junction left unmatched. CDR1 is SGHTS and CDR2 is YDEGEE in the germline V gene. CDR3 size: 14 residues. The DNA for the CDR3 is TGTGCCAGCAGCCCTTCTAGCGGTCGGGATGAGCAGTTCTTC. Its protein is CASSPSSGRDEQFF.

This clone appeared a single time. The DNA for the CDR3 is TGTGCCAGCAGCTCAGGGGGGACTAGTTTGAAACAGTACTTC. Protein sequence: CASSSGGTSLKQYF. The chain combines TRBV7-2 with TRBJ2-5, with D tentatively TRBD2 (8 bases). V was pared by 4 bases and J by 11 bases, with 20 bases between. Germline CDR1 and CDR2: SGHTA and FQGNSA. CDR3 size: 14 residues.

The rearrangement joins TRBV28 to TRBJ2-2; 9 nucleotides agree with TRBD2. Losses at the gene ends were 6 bases for V and 3 bases for J; bases not matched to a gene: 11. The CDR3 has 17 residues. In germline, CDR1 is MDHEN, CDR2 SYDVKM. CDR3 residues: CASSLRWRGGDTGELFF. The CDR3 nucleotides read TGTGCCAGCAGCCTCAGGTGGCGGGGGGGGGACACCGGGGAGCTGTTTTTT.

This sequence joins TRBV9 and TRBJ2-5; 11 positions match TRBD2. The V segment lost 0 bases and the J segment 2 bases; nucleotides outside the gene matches: 6. Germline lookup yields CDR1 SGDLS and CDR2 YYNGEE. The CDR3 covers 17 residues. In DNA, the CDR3 is TGTGCCAGCAGCGTAGCCGGATTAGCGGGGGGGCAAGAGACCCAGTACTTC. Its protein product is CASSVAGLAGGQETQYF.